This T cell receptor (beta chain) was found in a study of early T cells in non-severe SARS-CoV-2 infection. At the level of the study: Alpha and beta chains were unpaired, from unsorted whole-blood bulk RNA.

Per the germline V gene, CDR1 is LNHDA and CDR2 is SQIVND (reference sequence). This CDR3 contains 14 residues. V lost 5 bases and J lost 5, with 14 bases in between. Attachment of unique molecular identifiers to individual cDNA molecules was performed. TCRdb fed the 5' RACE reads into MiXCR, producing one record per CDR3 protein. The sample lists 40,000 to 55,000 distinct CDR3 sequences, less than 8.5% occurring once. This clonotype was seen many times. This chain joins TRBV19 and TRBJ2-3; a weak D match, TRBD1 (6 bases). The TCR comes from an adult who was a healthcare worker with PCR-confirmed SARS-CoV-2 infection or an uninfected control (not recorded which). Sequenced input: whole blood. CDR3 bases: TGTGCCAGTAGTTGGGACACCTTGGGAGATACGCAGTATTTT. Residues: CASSWDTLGDTQYF.